The rows below give T cell receptor beta chains drawn from one sample of a study of T cell responses to AZD1222 COVID-19 vaccine. The repertoire was sequenced with immunoSEQ multiplex PCR; TCRdb's copy has only in-frame clones and lacks some. The sample comprises about 140,000 clones, over 75% of which are singletons, and around 1.5% rests with the top ten. Sequenced here: peripheral blood, sampled on day 0 of AZD1222 vaccination. These receptor sequences come from an adult in good health. The CDR3 runs from the conserved cysteine through the conserved F or W. Each record gives: J gene, clone size, V gene, CDR3 protein. Clone size is stated in some rows and not others, as once, few, many or a class when expanded.

J: TRBJ2-5
size: .
V: TRBV7-3
CDR3: CASSSEGETQYF

J: TRBJ2-2
size: .
V: TRBV25-1
CDR3: CASTEFNGAGELFF

J: TRBJ1-2
size: .
V: TRBV5-4
CDR3: CASNPSGGVGYGYTF

J: TRBJ1-2
size: .
V: TRBV5-1
CDR3: CASSLRNREGYTF

J: TRBJ2-1
size: .
V: TRBV5-4
CDR3: CASSPSSGGSYNEQFF

J: TRBJ1-2
size: .
V: TRBV12-3/TRBV12-4
CDR3: CASSLGANYGYTF

J: TRBJ1-2
size: .
V: TRBV27
CDR3: CASSLSDPGGDGYTF

J: TRBJ2-7
size: .
V: TRBV9
CDR3: CASSPGIGDLGTYEQYF

J: TRBJ1-6
size: .
V: TRBV3-1/TRBV3-2
CDR3: CASSHPTVNYNSPLHF

J: TRBJ2-6
size: .
V: TRBV7-9
CDR3: CASSSTPHRALAGANVLTF

J: TRBJ2-6
size: .
V: TRBV13
CDR3: CASSLYASGANVLTF

J: TRBJ1-6
size: once
V: TRBV2
CDR3: CASTRAPSTPLHF

J: TRBJ1-3
size: once
V: TRBV30
CDR3: CAWSGLGQGVSGNTIYF

J: TRBJ2-1
size: once
V: TRBV19
CDR3: CASSMAGTGGQNEQFF

J: TRBJ1-1
size: .
V: TRBV27
CDR3: CASSFDTNTEAFF

J: TRBJ1-1
size: .
V: TRBV6-6
CDR3: CASGGQGGPEAFF

J: TRBJ1-5
size: .
V: TRBV6-6
CDR3: CASSYSQTRNQPQHF

J: TRBJ1-5
size: .
V: TRBV28
CDR3: CASSLTVSNQPQHF

J: TRBJ1-2
size: .
V: TRBV24-1
CDR3: CATSDTTTNYGYTF

J: TRBJ2-3
size: .
V: TRBV2
CDR3: CASTRASGTDTQYF

J: TRBJ2-5
size: .
V: TRBV29-1
CDR3: CSVGLRGETQYF

J: TRBJ2-7
size: .
V: TRBV29-1
CDR3: CSVVGGRVSYEQYF

J: TRBJ1-2
size: .
V: TRBV7-2
CDR3: CASSLVSGGGYTF

J: TRBJ1-1
size: .
V: TRBV5-4
CDR3: CASSLWTGGAGTEAFF

J: TRBJ1-2
size: .
V: TRBV2
CDR3: CASVEAYGYTF

J: TRBJ2-3
size: .
V: TRBV5-1
CDR3: CASNSGGASTDTQYF

J: TRBJ1-3
size: .
V: TRBV7-9
CDR3: CASSAGQPSSGNTIYF

J: TRBJ2-5
size: once
V: TRBV2
CDR3: CASSGREGKETQYF

J: TRBJ2-7
size: once
V: TRBV13
CDR3: CASSYEGGLTYEQYF

J: TRBJ2-3
size: .
V: TRBV12-3/TRBV12-4
CDR3: CASSLPRTDTQYF

J: TRBJ1-2
size: .
V: TRBV5-5
CDR3: CASSLSPRRDGYTF

J: TRBJ2-1
size: .
V: TRBV2
CDR3: CASKREGSEQFF

J: TRBJ2-1
size: .
V: TRBV28
CDR3: CASSPRAWGKRGEQFF

J: TRBJ2-6
size: .
V: TRBV5-1
CDR3: CASSYLSGGASGANVLTF

J: TRBJ2-7
size: .
V: TRBV4-1
CDR3: CASSQAIAPGEQYF

J: TRBJ2-7
size: few
V: TRBV3-1/TRBV3-2
CDR3: CASSPETWTEQYF

J: TRBJ2-7
size: .
V: TRBV2
CDR3: CATMRGGALLEQYF

J: TRBJ1-2
size: .
V: TRBV28
CDR3: CASSSTGALPDYGYTF

J: TRBJ1-1
size: .
V: TRBV27
CDR3: CASSLGQANTEAFF

J: TRBJ1-1
size: .
V: TRBV10-3
CDR3: CAIKGTAPEAFF

J: TRBJ2-3
size: .
V: TRBV27
CDR3: CASSPRGQYF

J: TRBJ1-1
size: .
V: TRBV13
CDR3: CASSSFAEPNTEAFF

J: TRBJ1-1
size: once
V: TRBV13
CDR3: CASSYRGKSSAFF

J: TRBJ1-2
size: .
V: TRBV3-1/TRBV3-2
CDR3: CASSQGTTIF

J: TRBJ2-1
size: .
V: TRBV27
CDR3: CASSLSAGGFEQFF

J: TRBJ1-2
size: .
V: TRBV5-1
CDR3: CASSLVPNYGYTF